Listed below are T cell receptor beta chains from one sample, sequenced in a study of T-cell memory formation after mild COVID-19. TCRdb fed the 5' RACE reads into MiXCR, producing one record per CDR3 protein. The data contain fewer than 300,000 distinct CDR3 sequences, approximately 19% of them singletons. Sequences were obtained from PBMCs or a T cell subset sorted from them (not recorded which). The receptor set was obtained from a man between 18 and 29 years old who had mild COVID-19 (a few samples of this study predate the infection). Cell type and time point are not known. Both conserved end residues are part of each CDR3. Each record gives: clone size, V gene, J gene, D gene, CDR3 protein, CDR3 DNA. D genes are given only for firm matches. A row's size may be missing; if present it is once, few, many or a size class.

NA	TRBV7-8	TRBJ2-3	NA	CASVGATDTQYF	TGTGCCAGCGTAGGGGCAACAGATACGCAGTATTTT
NA	TRBV4-3	TRBJ2-3	NA	CASSLQRGDTQYF	TGCGCCAGCAGCCTACAGCGAGGAGATACGCAGTATTTT
NA	TRBV7-2	TRBJ2-5	TRBD2	CASSSSLAGGPRTQYF	TGTGCCAGCAGCTCCTCTCTAGCGGGGGGGCCGCGGACCCAGTACTTC
few	TRBV25-1	TRBJ2-5	NA	CASGQKETQYF	TGTGCCAGCGGCCAAAAAGAGACCCAGTACTTC
NA	TRBV4-1	TRBJ2-7	NA	CASSQAGADYEQYF	TGCGCCAGCAGCCAAGCCGGGGCGGACTACGAGCAGTACTTC
NA	TRBV9	TRBJ2-1	NA	CASSPRGAPLNEQFF	TGTGCCAGCAGCCCCCGCGGGGCCCCCCTCAATGAGCAGTTCTTC
NA	TRBV6-6	TRBJ2-2	TRBD2	CASSYTVLAGNTGELFF	TGTGCCAGCAGTTACACGGTCCTAGCGGGAAACACCGGGGAGCTGTTTTTT
NA	TRBV29-1	TRBJ1-5	NA	CSVRDGGSNQPQHF	TGCAGCGTCCGGGACGGCGGGAGCAATCAGCCCCAGCATTTT
few	TRBV7-9	TRBJ2-2	NA	CASSHYLDGELFF	TGTGCCAGCAGCCACTACTTGGACGGGGAGCTGTTTTTT
NA	TRBV3-1	TRBJ1-1	NA	CASSQNDALEAFF	TGTGCCAGCAGCCAAAATGACGCCCTTGAAGCTTTCTTT
NA	TRBV7-2	TRBJ2-4	TRBD1	CASNPGQGQNIQYF	TGTGCCAGCAATCCGGGACAGGGACAAAACATTCAGTACTTC
NA	TRBV28	TRBJ1-2	NA	CASSFPYGYTF	TGTGCCAGCAGTTTCCCCTATGGCTACACCTTC
NA	TRBV7-9	TRBJ1-4	NA	CASRRGLRKLFF	TGTGCCAGCCGTAGGGGGTTGCGAAAACTGTTTTTT
NA	TRBV6-4	TRBJ1-5	NA	CASSRTFRIPRDSNQPQHF	TGTGCCAGCAGTCGGACATTTCGGATACCCCGAGATAGCAATCAGCCCCAGCATTTT
few	TRBV4-3	TRBJ1-4	NA	CASSQEYTATNEKLFF	TGCGCCAGCAGCCAAGAGTACACCGCAACTAATGAAAAACTGTTTTTT
NA	TRBV12-3/TRBV12-4	TRBJ2-4	NA	CASGPGDIQYF	TGTGCCAGCGGTCCCGGGGACATTCAGTACTTC
NA	TRBV7-3	TRBJ1-2	NA	CASSLTSGGDPYGYTF	TGTGCCAGCAGCTTAACGTCGGGGGGCGACCCCTATGGCTACACCTTC
NA	TRBV9	TRBJ2-5	TRBD1	CASSVSLGFPGQGQETQYF	TGTGCCAGCAGCGTCTCTCTTGGGTTCCCGGGACAGGGCCAAGAGACCCAGTACTTC
NA	TRBV3-1	TRBJ2-1	NA	CASSQDRINTGTSGNEQFF	TGTGCCAGCAGCCAAGATCGAATAAATACTGGGACTTCGGGCAATGAGCAGTTCTTC
many	TRBV30	TRBJ2-7	NA	CAWTTEAYEQYF	TGTGCCTGGACCACCGAGGCCTACGAGCAGTACTTC
few	TRBV7-2	TRBJ2-1	NA	CASSLRGITSYNEQFF	TGTGCCAGCAGCCTCCGGGGCATTACCTCCTACAATGAGCAGTTCTTC
few	TRBV7-9	TRBJ2-3	NA	CASSYTGVTDTQYF	TGTGCCAGCAGCTACACGGGGGTCACAGATACGCAGTATTTT
few	TRBV4-1	TRBJ2-6	TRBD1	CASSDRQGAVGANVLTF	TGCGCCAGCAGCGACCGCCAGGGGGCCGTTGGGGCCAACGTCCTGACTTTC
few	TRBV28	TRBJ2-1	NA	CASTGTTRDTRYNEQFF	TGTGCCAGCACCGGGACTACACGGGACACTAGATACAATGAGCAGTTCTTC
many	TRBV20-1	TRBJ1-6	TRBD1	CSAWTGAESSPLHF	TGCAGTGCGTGGACAGGGGCCGAGAGTTCACCCCTCCACTTT
few	TRBV6-2/TRBV6-3	TRBJ2-7	TRBD2	CASSYPGKVSGGSLREQYF	TGTGCCAGCAGCTACCCAGGGAAGGTCAGCGGGGGAAGTTTACGCGAGCAGTACTTC
many	TRBV5-1	TRBJ2-7	TRBD2	CASSFGGGYEQYF	TGCGCCAGCAGCTTCGGGGGGGGCTACGAGCAGTACTTC
few	TRBV6-5	TRBJ1-2	NA	CASSYSDGSYGYTF	TGTGCCAGCAGTTATTCGGACGGATCCTATGGCTACACCTTC
few	TRBV18	TRBJ1-1	NA	CASSTSRGMNTEAFF	TGTGCCAGCTCAACGAGCAGGGGAATGAACACTGAAGCTTTCTTT
NA	TRBV5-1	TRBJ2-2	NA	CASSLGSVGGELFF	TGCGCCAGCAGCTTGGGAAGCGTCGGGGGGGAGCTGTTTTTT
few	TRBV7-2	TRBJ1-1	TRBD1	CASSLSSPSGTGYGTEAFF	TGTGCCAGCAGCTTATCCTCACCGTCCGGGACAGGGTATGGCACTGAAGCTTTCTTT
many	TRBV5-1	TRBJ2-1	NA	CASIGGNNEQFF	TGCGCCAGCATTGGGGGCAACAATGAGCAGTTCTTC
NA	TRBV12-3/TRBV12-4	TRBJ1-2	NA	CASILGRLGQGGYGYTF	TGTGCCAGCATCTTGGGTCGTTTAGGGCAGGGAGGCTATGGCTACACCTTC
NA	TRBV7-2	TRBJ2-2	NA	CASSSSSGPNTGELFF	TGTGCCAGCAGCTCTAGTAGCGGTCCGAACACCGGGGAGCTGTTTTTT
NA	TRBV12-3/TRBV12-4	TRBJ2-5	NA	CASRARGETQYF	TGTGCCAGCAGAGCTCGGGGGGAGACCCAGTACTTC
NA	TRBV5-1	TRBJ2-3	NA	CASSQDTDTQYF	TGCGCCAGCAGTCAGGACACAGATACGCAGTATTTT
NA	TRBV5-1	TRBJ2-3	NA	CASSPRQITDTQYF	TGCGCCAGCAGCCCGCGACAAATCACAGATACGCAGTATTTT
few	TRBV6-2/TRBV6-3	TRBJ1-2	NA	CASSYALYGYTF	TGTGCCAGCAGTTACGCCCTTTATGGCTACACCTTC
NA	TRBV5-6	TRBJ2-2	NA	CASSHRNTGELFF	TGTGCCAGCAGCCACAGGAACACCGGGGAGCTGTTTTTT
NA	TRBV2	TRBJ1-6	NA	CASSRESSYNSPLHF	TGTGCCAGCAGCCGAGAGAGCTCCTATAATTCACCCCTCCACTTT
NA	TRBV6-5	TRBJ1-6	TRBD1	CASSAGGLSYNSPLHF	TGTGCCAGCAGCGCAGGGGGACTCTCCTATAATTCACCCCTCCACTTT
NA	TRBV20-1	TRBJ2-5	TRBD2	CSAQPASGGDQETQYF	TGCAGTGCTCAGCCGGCGAGCGGGGGGGACCAAGAGACCCAGTACTTC
NA	TRBV18	TRBJ1-1	TRBD1	CASSGQSNTEAFF	TGTGCCAGCTCGGGACAGTCGAACACTGAAGCTTTCTTT
many	TRBV11-2	TRBJ1-5	NA	CASSLGVGGSNQPQHF	TGTGCCAGCAGCTTAGGGGTCGGCGGGAGCAATCAGCCCCAGCATTTT
few	TRBV5-1	TRBJ1-2	NA	CASSLAGQNYGYTF	TGCGCCAGCAGCTTGGCGGGACAAAACTATGGCTACACCTTC
NA	TRBV4-1	TRBJ2-5	NA	CASSGGHQETQYF	TGCGCCAGCAGCGGGGGACACCAAGAGACCCAGTACTTC
many	TRBV24-1	TRBJ2-1	TRBD2	CATSAAGGPYNEQFF	TGTGCCACCAGTGCCGCGGGGGGTCCCTACAATGAGCAGTTCTTC
NA	TRBV6-5	TRBJ1-1	NA	CASTLSRFLGTEAFF	TGTGCCAGCACCTTAAGTAGGTTTTTGGGCACTGAAGCTTTCTTT
few	TRBV7-6	TRBJ2-1	TRBD1	CASSLQGAYNDQFF	TGTGCCAGCAGCTTACAGGGGGCCTACAATGATCAGTTCTTC
few	TRBV20-1	TRBJ2-1	TRBD2	CSAPGLADYNEQFF	TGCAGTGCCCCGGGACTAGCGGACTACAATGAGCAGTTCTTC
few	TRBV27	TRBJ1-2	NA	CASSFRGGAYGYTF	TGTGCCAGCAGTTTCCGTGGGGGAGCCTATGGCTACACCTTC
NA	TRBV9	TRBJ2-5	NA	CASSVGGAQETQYF	TGTGCCAGCAGCGTAGGAGGAGCCCAAGAGACCCAGTACTTC
NA	TRBV7-2	TRBJ1-4	NA	CASSLGGAGNNEKLFF	TGTGCCAGCAGCTTAGGGGGGGCAGGGAATAATGAAAAACTGTTTTTT
NA	TRBV4-1	TRBJ2-2	TRBD1	CASSQQGAHGELFF	TGCGCCAGCAGCCAACAGGGGGCACACGGGGAGCTGTTTTTT